These T cell receptor beta chains were read from a single sample in a study of T cell responses to AZD1222 COVID-19 vaccine. Only in-frame clones appear in the TCRdb table, and some are missing; sequencing was by immunoSEQ multiplex PCR. The sample contains 150,000 or so clones, roughly nine tenths of which appear only once. The material sequenced was peripheral blood, taken on day 0 of AZD1222 vaccination. The source is an adult in good health. Both conserved end residues are part of each CDR3. D genes are given only for firm matches. Rows may omit the clone size; those that give it use once, few, many or a size class.

clone_size j_call v_call d_call cdr3_aa cdr3_nt
- TRBJ1-3 TRBV7-6 - CASSLAGGAGNTIYF TGTGCCAGCAGCTTAGCGGGGGGGGCTGGAAACACCATATATTTT
- TRBJ2-3 TRBV15 - CATSRGPSETQYF TGTGCCACCAGCAGAGGACCTAGTGAGACGCAGTATTTT
- TRBJ1-4 TRBV6-5 - CASRPGWATNEKLFF TGTGCCAGCCGCCCGGGGTGGGCAACTAATGAAAAACTGTTTTTT
- TRBJ1-2 TRBV15 - CATSRDRGAPGVGYTF TGTGCCACCAGCAGAGATCGAGGAGCCCCCGGGGTAGGCTACACCTTC
- TRBJ2-7 TRBV2 TRBD1 CASTEQGSLYEQYF TGTGCCAGCACCGAACAGGGGTCCCTCTACGAGCAGTACTTC
- TRBJ2-7 TRBV12-3/TRBV12-4 - CASSFRHEQYF TGTGCCAGCAGTTTTCGGCATGAGCAGTACTTC
- TRBJ1-1 TRBV13 - CASSLEGRTNTEAFF TGTGCCAGCAGCTTAGAGGGACGGACGAACACTGAAGCTTTCTTT
- TRBJ2-7 TRBV7-8 TRBD2 CASSPLAGLSYEQYF TGTGCCAGCAGCCCCTTAGCGGGTCTTTCCTACGAGCAGTACTTC
- TRBJ1-2 TRBV7-9 - CASTFAGETYTF TGTGCCAGCACCTTCGCGGGAGAAACTTACACCTTC
- TRBJ1-5 TRBV7-2 TRBD1 CASSGEGQRDQPQHF TGTGCCAGCAGCGGCGAGGGACAGCGAGATCAGCCCCAGCATTTT
- TRBJ1-3 TRBV11-2 - CASSSDPSSGNTIYF TGTGCCAGCAGCTCCGACCCCTCCTCTGGAAACACCATATATTTT
- TRBJ2-3 TRBV7-7 - CASSLDWADTQYF TGTGCTAGCAGCTTAGATTGGGCAGATACGCAGTATTTT
- TRBJ2-5 TRBV27 - CASSSLAQETQYF TGTGCCAGCAGTTCCCTGGCGCAAGAGACCCAGTACTTC
- TRBJ2-7 TRBV6-5 TRBD1 CASSYGDSSPYEQYF TGTGCCAGCAGTTACGGGGACAGCTCCCCCTACGAGCAGTACTTC
- TRBJ1-1 TRBV11-3 - CASSLVWGNTEAFF TGTGCCAGCAGCTTAGTTTGGGGAAACACTGAAGCTTTCTTT
once TRBJ1-2 TRBV28 - CASEDGYTF TGTGCCAGCGAGGATGGCTACACCTTC
- TRBJ2-7 TRBV12-3/TRBV12-4 - CASSLVTYEQYF TGTGCCAGCAGTTTAGTCACGTACGAGCAGTACTTC
- TRBJ1-1 TRBV11-3 - CASSFREAMGNTEAFF TGTGCCAGCAGCTTTAGGGAGGCAATGGGGAACACTGAAGCTTTCTTT
- TRBJ2-2 TRBV11-3 - CASRLQDRNTGELFF TGTGCCAGCAGGCTCCAGGACAGAAACACCGGGGAGCTGTTTTTT
- TRBJ2-1 TRBV19 TRBD2 CASSIAAGGYNEQFF TGTGCCAGTAGTATCGCAGCGGGAGGGTACAATGAGCAGTTCTTC
many TRBJ2-1 TRBV19 - CASSRAYSEQFF TGTGCCAGTAGTAGAGCCTATTCAGAGCAGTTCTTC
- TRBJ1-1 TRBV19 TRBD1 CASSIRDRVPRLNTEAFF TGTGCCAGTAGTATTAGGGACAGGGTACCGAGGCTGAACACTGAAGCTTTCTTT
- TRBJ2-6 TRBV4-1 TRBD1 CASSQDLRDRSYSGANVLTF TGCGCCAGCAGCCAAGATTTAAGGGACAGGTCGTACTCTGGGGCCAACGTCCTGACTTTC
- TRBJ1-5 TRBV9 - CASSATGRQPQHF TGTGCCAGCAGCGCCACAGGGAGACAGCCCCAGCATTTT
- TRBJ2-7 TRBV7-6 TRBD1 CASSPRQGASYEQYF TGTGCCAGCAGCCCCCGACAGGGGGCTTCTTACGAGCAGTACTTC
- TRBJ2-7 TRBV6-6 TRBD1 CASNPADRGQNEQYF TGTGCCAGCAACCCAGCCGACAGGGGGCAGAACGAGCAGTACTTC
- TRBJ1-6 TRBV13 - CASSLGAGRTYNSPLHF TGTGCCAGCAGCTTAGGTGCAGGGCGCACTTATAATTCACCCCTCCACTTT
- TRBJ2-7 TRBV19 TRBD1 CASSRGQGVSGQYF TGTGCCAGTAGTCGAGGACAGGGTGTATCTGGGCAGTACTTC
- TRBJ1-5 TRBV28 - CASSGGWWSNQPQHF TGTGCCAGCAGTGGGGGGTGGTGGAGCAATCAGCCCCAGCATTTT
- TRBJ2-5 TRBV30 TRBD2 CAWSSGGRTQYF TGTGCCTGGAGTAGCGGGGGTAGGACCCAGTACTTC
- TRBJ2-7 TRBV10-1 - CASGPQGIGYEQYF TGCGCCAGCGGACCACAGGGAATAGGCTACGAGCAGTACTTC
- TRBJ1-1 TRBV6-5 - CASSLSNTEAFF TGTGCCAGCAGTTTGTCGAACACTGAAGCTTTCTTT
- TRBJ1-4 TRBV7-2 - CASSLIGATNEKLFF TGTGCCAGCAGCTTAATCGGAGCTACTAATGAAAAACTGTTTTTT
- TRBJ2-3 TRBV15 - CATTSSPKDTQYF TGTGCCACCACTTCTTCCCCGAAAGATACGCAGTATTTT
- TRBJ2-3 TRBV19 - CASSIRGLGTDTQYF TGTGCCAGTAGTATTCGGGGACTGGGCACAGATACGCAGTATTTT
- TRBJ2-5 TRBV11-3 - CASRKGGWQKETQYF TGTGCCAGCAGGAAGGGGGGGTGGCAGAAAGAGACCCAGTACTTC
- TRBJ2-7 TRBV5-6 TRBD1 CASSLRDSDSYEQYF TGTGCCAGCAGCTTGCGGGACAGTGACTCCTACGAGCAGTACTTC
- TRBJ2-7 TRBV5-6 - CASSLMMWGREQYF TGTGCCAGCAGCTTGATGATGTGGGGACGAGAGCAGTACTTC
- TRBJ2-7 TRBV6-5 TRBD2 CASLADFTYEQYF TGTGCCAGCCTAGCGGACTTCACCTACGAGCAGTACTTC
- TRBJ2-7 TRBV28 - CASSLRGPSYEQYF TGTGCCAGCAGTTTGAGGGGTCCCTCCTACGAGCAGTACTTC
- TRBJ1-2 TRBV12-5 - CASGPPGWGYTF TGTGCTAGTGGTCCCCCGGGGTGGGGCTACACCTTC
few TRBJ2-5 TRBV7-2 - CASSSPPMAQTQYF TGTGCCAGCAGCTCTCCTCCGATGGCGCAGACCCAGTACTTC
- TRBJ1-5 TRBV6-5 - CASSRDPRQPQHF TGTGCCAGCAGCCGGGACCCCAGGCAGCCCCAGCATTTT
- TRBJ2-5 TRBV27 - CASSSRDGVEYF TGTGCCAGCAGTTCACGGGACGGAGTGGAATACTTC
- TRBJ1-4 TRBV6-1 TRBD1 CASSEVWDRFGEKLFF TGTGCCAGCAGTGAAGTCTGGGACAGGTTCGGTGAAAAACTGTTTTTT
- TRBJ1-6 TRBV5-4 - CASSLGGPSINSPLHF TGTGCCAGCAGCTTGGGGGGGCCCTCGATTAATTCACCCCTCCACTTT
once TRBJ2-3 TRBV7-2 TRBD2 CASSLGTSGSFGTDTQYF TGTGCCAGCAGCTTGGGGACTAGCGGGAGTTTTGGAACAGATACGCAGTATTTT
- TRBJ1-6 TRBV18 - CASAPSTGNSPLHF TGTGCCAGCGCCCCCTCTACCGGGAATTCACCCCTCCACTTT
- TRBJ1-4 TRBV19 TRBD1 CASSKETGRFEKLFF TGTGCCAGTAGTAAAGAGACAGGGCGATTTGAAAAACTGTTTTTT
- TRBJ2-1 TRBV15 TRBD1 CATSRPTGAGQFF TGTGCCACCAGCAGGCCGACAGGGGCCGGGCAGTTCTTC
- TRBJ2-2 TRBV30 - CAWSAGQPNTGELFF TGTGCCTGGTCCGCGGGACAACCGAACACCGGGGAGCTGTTTTTT
- TRBJ1-1 TRBV4-2 - CASSSLSGDTEAFF TGTGCCAGCAGCAGCCTTTCAGGGGACACTGAAGCTTTCTTT
- TRBJ2-1 TRBV19 - CASSIDHDTPSYNEQFF TGTGCCAGTAGTATAGATCATGATACCCCTTCCTACAATGAGCAGTTCTTC
- TRBJ2-3 TRBV5-1 - CASRGGGVHVSDTQYF TGCGCCAGCAGAGGGGGGGGCGTTCATGTATCAGATACGCAGTATTTT
- TRBJ2-1 TRBV5-1 TRBD2 CASSLSGGPYNEQFF TGCGCCAGCAGCTTGTCGGGAGGGCCTTATAATGAGCAGTTCTTC
- TRBJ1-2 TRBV3-1/TRBV3-2 - CASSQTGLPGYTF TGTGCCAGCAGCCAAACGGGTCTCCCTGGCTACACCTTC
few TRBJ1-6 TRBV5-6 - CASSLIGGQTDNSPLHF TGTGCCAGCAGCTTGATCGGGGGGCAGACCGATAATTCACCCCTCCACTTT
- TRBJ2-7 TRBV7-6 - CASSLSEHEQYF TGTGCCAGCAGCCTGTCTGAGCACGAGCAGTACTTC